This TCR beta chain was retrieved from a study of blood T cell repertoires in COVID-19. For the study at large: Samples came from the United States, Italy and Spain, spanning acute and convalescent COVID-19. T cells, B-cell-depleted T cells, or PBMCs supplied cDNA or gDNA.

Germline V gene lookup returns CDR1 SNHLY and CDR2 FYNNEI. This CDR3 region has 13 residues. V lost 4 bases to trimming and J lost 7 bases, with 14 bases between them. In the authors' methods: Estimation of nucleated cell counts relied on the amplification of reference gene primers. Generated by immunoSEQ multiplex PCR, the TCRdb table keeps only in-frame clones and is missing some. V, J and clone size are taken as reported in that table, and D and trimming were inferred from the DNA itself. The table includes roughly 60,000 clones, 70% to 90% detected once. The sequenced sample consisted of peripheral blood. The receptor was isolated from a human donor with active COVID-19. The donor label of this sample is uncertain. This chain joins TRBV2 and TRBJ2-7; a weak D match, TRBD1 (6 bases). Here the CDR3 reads CASSVLGAREQYF. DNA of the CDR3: TGTGCCAGCAGTGTCTTGGGGGCGCGAGAGCAGTACTTC.